This T cell receptor (beta chain) derives from a study of post-analysis software for immune sequencing data (dated by TCRdb to the mid-2010s). A note on the overall study: Relapsing-remitting, secondary progressive and progressive-relapsing multiple sclerosis were recorded as disease courses, and subtype annotation was lacking for some patients. The patient repertoires were compared against approximately twelve previously published healthy control repertoires obtained from donors aged roughly 6 to 28 years. A subset of samples was prepared in parallel using single-end sample barcoding, then pooled and co-amplified after Illumina adapter ligation.

The CDR3 numbers 14 residues from cysteine through phenylalanine. Solely the CDR3 DNA is kept, with 42 bases framed from the first base. CDR1 and CDR2 are drawn from the germline V gene: SGHRS, YFSETQ. The library was produced with PCR. Data came from an Illumina HiSeq 2500. To reduce PCR and sequencing biases, unique molecular identifiers were incorporated into the TCR beta cDNA libraries. Every 1 to 10 million input T cells yielded around 500,000 cDNA molecules, meaning each molecule approximated one T cell. The patient libraries were prepared and sequenced with the same protocol used for the earlier healthy control dataset. Within a given batch, samples were prepared together, multiplexed and sequenced on the same HiSeq lane. Per the source publication's procedure: Raw barcoded reads were processed with MIGEC, and single-read molecular identifier groups were discarded before consensus assembly and CDR3 extraction. Clonotype tables were post-analysed with VDJtools, normalizing diversity by down-sampling all datasets to the smallest sample size. Repertoire overlap clustering matched CDR3 amino acid but not nucleotide sequences to correct batch-related cross-sample contamination. TCRdb handled the public reads itself, with Q25 trimming in fastp and clone calling in MiXCR, and kept productive beta chains. Under each unique CDR3 protein, matching rows form one entry showing the most common genes and DNA. These V and J calls originate from TCRdb's pipeline instead of the authors' own analysis. The sample profile shows around 190,000 distinct CDR3 sequences; over 25% of them were found once. Together, the top ten hold 3% to 3.5% of the sample.

For this clonotype: The antigen it recognizes is unknown. The germline gene is not matched at one end of the junction; a read error may be the cause.

Study-level results and caveats: Direct clustering with F measure showed strong co-clustering of samples prepared in the same batch, prompting a batch-effect correction. Significantly lower normalized Chao1 diversity was found in multiple sclerosis patients than in controls, suggesting substantial peripheral T-cell clonal expansion. Patients showed significantly higher frequencies than controls for a handful of TRBV segments, among them TRBV5-6, TRBV5-1 and TRBV20-1. The control group was slightly older than the multiple sclerosis patient group.

TCR beta repertoires were profiled from peripheral blood of roughly 13 young patients with multiple sclerosis to demonstrate the VDJtools post-analysis software. The multiple sclerosis patients were children and adolescents ranging in age from about 6 to 17 years. The receptor chain draws on TRBV5-1 and TRBJ2-1, with the D segment identity uncertain. The sequenced sample was blood. This clonotype originated in a girl younger than 18 with multiple sclerosis. The bases read TGCGCCGGCAGCTTGGCCCCTCCCCCATCTGAGCAGTTCTTC. The resulting protein is CAGSLAPPPSEQFF.